A selection of T cell receptor beta chains follows, all from one sample in a study of shared clonotypes between healthy human individuals. The method was immunoSEQ multiplex PCR; TCRdb's version includes in-frame clones alone and lacks a portion of them. The sample includes under 2.5 million clones, around 90% seen only once; the top ten take about 0.36%. The sample was naive CD4+ T cells from PBMCs. The receptors come from a man younger than 35 in good health. Some clones in this sample may be carry-over from other donors' samples. Each CDR3 is given with its conserved first and last residue. The D gene is left open where the match is weak. Where a row states a size, it is once, few, many or the class of an expanded clone; other rows omit it.

D,V,J,size,CDR3,DNA
NA,TRBV18,TRBJ2-3,NA,CASSPTTAADTQYF,TGTGCCAGCTCACCAACGACCGCAGCAGATACGCAGTATTTT
NA,TRBV5-1,TRBJ2-7,NA,CASSLGPPGLILSQQYF,TGCGCCAGCAGCTTGGGGCCGCCGGGACTTATACTGTCTCAGCAGTACTTC
NA,TRBV7-3,TRBJ1-1,NA,CASSSQGGTEAFF,TGTGCCAGCAGCTCCCAGGGAGGCACTGAAGCTTTCTTT
NA,TRBV19,TRBJ1-4,NA,CASSIAGRGEGNEKLFF,TGTGCCAGTAGTATAGCGGGCAGGGGAGAAGGTAATGAAAAACTGTTTTTT
TRBD1,TRBV7-9,TRBJ1-5,NA,CASSDRGSGNQPQHF,TGTGCCAGCAGCGACAGGGGGTCGGGCAATCAGCCCCAGCATTTT
NA,TRBV6-5,TRBJ2-1,once,CASSYMAHNNEQFF,TGTGCCAGCAGTTATATGGCGCATAACAATGAGCAGTTCTTC
TRBD1,TRBV27,TRBJ1-5,NA,CASKSGQGNQPQHF,TGTGCCAGCAAATCCGGACAGGGAAATCAGCCCCAGCATTTT
TRBD1,TRBV2,TRBJ1-4,NA,CASSLTGVLYEKLFF,TGTGCCAGCAGTTTAACAGGGGTGCTATACGAAAAACTGTTTTTT
TRBD2,TRBV5-1,TRBJ2-3,NA,CASTELAESTDTQYF,TGCGCCAGCACGGAGCTAGCGGAAAGCACAGATACGCAGTATTTT
NA,TRBV5-1,TRBJ1-1,once,CASSLEQTATEAFF,TGCGCCAGCAGCTTGGAACAGACCGCCACTGAAGCTTTCTTT
NA,TRBV10-2,TRBJ2-4,NA,CASSESKTLKRGIQYF,TGCGCCAGCAGTGAGTCTAAGACTTTAAAAAGGGGCATTCAGTACTTC
TRBD1,TRBV2,TRBJ1-5,NA,CASRYRGWGNQPQHF,TGTGCCAGCAGATACAGGGGTTGGGGCAATCAGCCCCAGCATTTT
NA,TRBV25-1,TRBJ2-7,NA,CASSDSAYRQYF,TGTGCCAGCAGTGACAGCGCCTACCGGCAGTACTTC
NA,TRBV19,TRBJ1-5,NA,CASSIVGGAFQPQHF,TGTGCCAGTAGTATCGTGGGGGGCGCGTTCCAGCCCCAGCATTTT
NA,TRBV19,TRBJ1-1,few,CASSIGQNTEAFF,TGTGCCAGTAGTATAGGGCAAAACACTGAAGCTTTCTTT
NA,TRBV29-1,TRBJ1-4,NA,CSVLVIRNEKLFF,TGCAGCGTCTTGGTTATACGCAATGAAAAACTGTTTTTT
NA,TRBV19,TRBJ2-5,NA,CARRGKQETQYF,TGTGCCAGACGGGGGAAACAAGAGACCCAGTACTTC
NA,TRBV15,TRBJ2-7,NA,CATSRGEKWSGAYEQYF,TGTGCCACCAGCAGAGGGGAGAAGTGGTCAGGGGCCTACGAGCAGTACTTC
NA,TRBV7-9,TRBJ2-6,NA,CASSFHQDWANVLTF,TGTGCCAGCAGCTTCCATCAGGACTGGGCCAACGTCCTGACTTTC